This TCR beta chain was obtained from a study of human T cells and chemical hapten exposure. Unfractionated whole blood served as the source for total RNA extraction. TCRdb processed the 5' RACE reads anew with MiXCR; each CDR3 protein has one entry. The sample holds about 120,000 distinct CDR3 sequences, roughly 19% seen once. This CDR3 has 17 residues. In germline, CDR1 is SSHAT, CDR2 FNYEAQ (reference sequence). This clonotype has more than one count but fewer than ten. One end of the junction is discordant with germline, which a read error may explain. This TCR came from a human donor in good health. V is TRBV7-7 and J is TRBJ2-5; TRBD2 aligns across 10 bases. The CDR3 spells CASSAEPGLAGAETQYF. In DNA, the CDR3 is TGTGCTAGCAGCGCGGAGCCAGGGCTAGCGGGAGCGGAGACCCAGTACTTC.